The rows below give T cell receptor beta chains drawn from one sample of a study of T cells in Graves' hyperthyroidism and ophthalmopathy. Via MiXCR, TCRdb re-called the multiplex PCR reads, giving one row per CDR3 protein. The table shows about 350,000 distinct CDR3 sequences, with 15% to 20% occurring only once. Sample: blood. These receptor sequences come from a young woman with Graves' hyperthyroidism. Both conserved end residues are part of each CDR3.

>TRBV20-1|TRBJ1-2
CSAKPGQSNYGYTF
>TRBV6-5|TRBJ1-1
CASSYSTGANTEAFF
>TRBV15|TRBJ1-5
CATSSAPSSQPQHF
>TRBV28|TRBJ1-5
CASSLARWGAPHQPQHF
>TRBV24-1|TRBJ2-2
CATSGAGELFF
>TRBV4-1|TRBJ1-2
CASSQMMLRHYGYTF
>TRBV20-1|TRBJ1-5
CSAARGNQPQHF
>TRBV7-2|TRBJ1-1
CASSRGGSNTEAFF
>TRBV4-1|TRBJ1-2
CASSQPGQGHYGYTF
>TRBV6-5|TRBJ2-7
CASSYRQGAYEQYF
>TRBV27|TRBJ2-7
CASSLTGRAPYEQYF
>TRBV24-1|TRBJ1-5
CATSDLGTIYYQPQHF
>TRBV5-5|TRBJ1-2
CASSFTPDPVYTF
>TRBV12-3/TRBV12-4|TRBJ2-7
CASRRGGGTYEQYF
>TRBV6-2/TRBV6-3|TRBJ2-5
CASSYSSNPKYETQYF
>TRBV6-2/TRBV6-3|TRBJ2-5
CASRPQTQETQYF
>TRBV6-1|TRBJ2-6
CASSRDTSFSGANVLTF
>TRBV18|TRBJ2-7
CASSPRQNTYEQYF
>TRBV4-1|TRBJ2-2
CASSQQDRGQVGELFF
>TRBV6-1|TRBJ2-7
CASSESRWGSIYEQYF
>TRBV6-1|TRBJ1-2
CASSPRQGGWNGYTF
>TRBV12-3/TRBV12-4|TRBJ1-5
CASSSRDRVGNQPQHF
>TRBV5-1|TRBJ2-2
CASSFTLGTGELFF
>TRBV25-1|TRBJ1-3
CARKRNTIYF
>TRBV27|TRBJ2-7
CASSWEGGEPYEQYF
>TRBV5-1|TRBJ2-7
CASSAQGAYEQYF
>TRBV12-3/TRBV12-4|TRBJ2-5
CASSFGGRLETQYF
>TRBV10-3|TRBJ2-7
CAISGGQGYEQYF
>TRBV12-3/TRBV12-4|TRBJ1-6
CASSSVGRNSPLHF
>TRBV27|TRBJ1-6
CASSSGPAASSPLHF
>TRBV7-7|TRBJ1-5
CASSLVADGLSNQPQHF
>TRBV15|TRBJ2-7
CATSRGQTYEQYF
>TRBV10-3|TRBJ1-2
CAISGTGNYGYTF
>TRBV12-3/TRBV12-4|TRBJ2-5
CASSSAPPPKQETQYF
>TRBV3-1|TRBJ1-2
CASSPGTRNYGYTF
>TRBV2|TRBJ1-5
CASSERGRQAQPQHF
>TRBV6-5|TRBJ1-2
CASSYSTGAYGYTF
>TRBV6-5|TRBJ2-5
CASSSIRRETQYF
>TRBV6-1|TRBJ1-4
CAAGWGGDEKLFF
>TRBV9|TRBJ1-1
CASSVVGRMNTEAFF
>TRBV20-1|TRBJ1-2
CSASRGQGLNYGYTF
>TRBV4-2|TRBJ2-4
CASSQVPQNIQYF
>TRBV27|TRBJ2-2
CASRQSGGATGELFF
>TRBV27|TRBJ2-5
CASRGWGGVEETQYF
>TRBV4-1|TRBJ1-1
CASSLLPETEAFF
>TRBV6-2/TRBV6-3|TRBJ1-2
CASSSPRTALPNYGYTF
>TRBV4-1|TRBJ2-7
CASSPLQVSFYEQYF
>TRBV20-1|TRBJ1-5
CSARGKGEYSNQPQHF
>TRBV29-1|TRBJ2-7
CSVEDRSSYEQYF
>TRBV15|TRBJ2-5
CATSRTPETQYF